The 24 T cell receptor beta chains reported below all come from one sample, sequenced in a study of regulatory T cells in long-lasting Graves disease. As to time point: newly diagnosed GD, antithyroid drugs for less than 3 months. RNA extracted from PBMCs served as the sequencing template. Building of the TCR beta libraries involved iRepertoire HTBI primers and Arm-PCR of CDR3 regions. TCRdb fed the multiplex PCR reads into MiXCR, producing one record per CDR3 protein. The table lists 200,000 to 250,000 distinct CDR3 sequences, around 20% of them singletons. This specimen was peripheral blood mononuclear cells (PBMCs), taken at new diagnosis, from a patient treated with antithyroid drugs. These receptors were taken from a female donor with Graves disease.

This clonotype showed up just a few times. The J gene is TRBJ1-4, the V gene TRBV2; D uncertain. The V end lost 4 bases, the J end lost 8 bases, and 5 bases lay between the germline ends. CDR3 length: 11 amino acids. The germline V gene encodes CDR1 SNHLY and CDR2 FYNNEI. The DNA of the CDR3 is TGTGCCAGCAGTGCTTCGGAAAAACTGTTTTTT. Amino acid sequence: CASSASEKLFF.

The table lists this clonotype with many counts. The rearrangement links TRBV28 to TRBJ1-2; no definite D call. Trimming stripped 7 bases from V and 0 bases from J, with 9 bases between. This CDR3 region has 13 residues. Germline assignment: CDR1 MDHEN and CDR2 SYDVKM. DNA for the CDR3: TGTGCCAGCAAAACATCTACTAACTATGGCTACACCTTC. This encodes CASKTSTNYGYTF.

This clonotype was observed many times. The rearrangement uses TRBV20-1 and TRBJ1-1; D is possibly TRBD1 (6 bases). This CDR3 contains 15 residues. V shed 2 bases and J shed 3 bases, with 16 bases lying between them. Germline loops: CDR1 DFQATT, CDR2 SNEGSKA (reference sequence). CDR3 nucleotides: TGCAGTGCTAGATTGGGGGGGGCTGATGACACTGAAGCTTTCTTT. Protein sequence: CSARLGGADDTEAFF.

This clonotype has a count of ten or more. CDR3 loop: CAWNREKGGYTF. CDR3 in DNA: TGTGCCTGGAACAGGGAAAAGGGTGGCTACACCTTC. V usage is TRBV30 and J usage is TRBJ1-2; possibly TRBD1 for D (6 bases). The CDR3 has 12 amino acids. CDR1 and CDR2 from the germline V gene are GTSNPN and SVGIG (reference sequence). V lost 4 bases and J lost 7, with 13 bases in between.

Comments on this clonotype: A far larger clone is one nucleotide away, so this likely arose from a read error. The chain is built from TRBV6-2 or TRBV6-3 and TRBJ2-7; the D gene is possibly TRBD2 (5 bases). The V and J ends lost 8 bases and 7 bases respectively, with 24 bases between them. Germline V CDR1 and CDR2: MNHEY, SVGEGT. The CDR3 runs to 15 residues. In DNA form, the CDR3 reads TGTGCCAGCGGTCTGCTCGGAGGCCCCTACAATGAGCAGTACTTC. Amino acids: CASGLLGGPYNEQYF.

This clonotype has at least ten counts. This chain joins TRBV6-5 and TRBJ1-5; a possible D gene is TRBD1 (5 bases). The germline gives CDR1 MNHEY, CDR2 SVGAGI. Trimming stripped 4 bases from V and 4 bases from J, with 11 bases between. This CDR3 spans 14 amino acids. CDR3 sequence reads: CASSSGWVNQPQHF. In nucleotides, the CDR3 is TGTGCCAGCAGTTCAGGGTGGGTAAATCAGCCCCAGCATTTT.

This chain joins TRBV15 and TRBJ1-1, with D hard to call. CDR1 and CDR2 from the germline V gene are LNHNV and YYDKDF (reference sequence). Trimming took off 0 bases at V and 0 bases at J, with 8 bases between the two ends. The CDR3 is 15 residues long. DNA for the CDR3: TGTGCCACCAGCAGAGATCGAGCAATGAACACTGAAGCTTTCTTT. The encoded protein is CATSRDRAMNTEAFF.

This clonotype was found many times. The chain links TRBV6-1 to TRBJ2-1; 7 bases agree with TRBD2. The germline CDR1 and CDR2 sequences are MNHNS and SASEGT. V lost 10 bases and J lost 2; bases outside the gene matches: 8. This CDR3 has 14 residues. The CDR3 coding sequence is TGTGCCATCGCACCGAGCGGGGCCTACAATGAGCAGTTCTTC. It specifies CAIAPSGAYNEQFF.

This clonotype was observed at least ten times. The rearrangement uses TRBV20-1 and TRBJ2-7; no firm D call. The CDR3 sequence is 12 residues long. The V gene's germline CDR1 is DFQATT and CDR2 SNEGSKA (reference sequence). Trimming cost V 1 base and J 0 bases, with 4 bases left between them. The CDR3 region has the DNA TGCAGTGCTAGAGGAAGCTCCTACGAGCAGTACTTC. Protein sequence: CSARGSSYEQYF.

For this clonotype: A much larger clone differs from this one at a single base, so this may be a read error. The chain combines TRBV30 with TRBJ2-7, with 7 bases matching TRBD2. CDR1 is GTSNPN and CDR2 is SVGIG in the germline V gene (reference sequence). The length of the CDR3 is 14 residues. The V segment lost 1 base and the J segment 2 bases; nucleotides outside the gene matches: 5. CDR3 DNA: TGTGCCTGGAGTGGGTCTAGCGGTCCCTACGAGCAGTACTTC. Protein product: CAWSGSSGPYEQYF.

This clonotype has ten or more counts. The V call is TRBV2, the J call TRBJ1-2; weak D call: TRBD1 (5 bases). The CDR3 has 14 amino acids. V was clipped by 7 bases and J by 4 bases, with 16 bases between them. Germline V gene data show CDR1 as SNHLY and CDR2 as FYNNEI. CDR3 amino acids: CASKVRGAVYGYTF. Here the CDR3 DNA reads TGTGCCAGCAAAGTACGGGGCGCGGTCTATGGCTACACCTTC.

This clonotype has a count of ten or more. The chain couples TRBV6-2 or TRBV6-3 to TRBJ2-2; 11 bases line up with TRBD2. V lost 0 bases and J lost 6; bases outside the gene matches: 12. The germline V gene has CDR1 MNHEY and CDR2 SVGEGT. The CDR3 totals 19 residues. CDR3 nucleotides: TGTGCCAGCAGTTACTCTAGCGGGAGGGCCTTTCTTGAGGCCGGGGAGCTGTTTTTT. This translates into CASSYSSGRAFLEAGELFF.

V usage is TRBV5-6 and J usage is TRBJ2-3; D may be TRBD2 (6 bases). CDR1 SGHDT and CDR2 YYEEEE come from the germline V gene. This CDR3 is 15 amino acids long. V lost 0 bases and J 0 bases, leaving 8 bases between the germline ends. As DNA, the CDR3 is TGTGCCAGCAGCTTGGGTCTAGCGAGCACAGATACGCAGTATTTT. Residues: CASSLGLASTDTQYF.

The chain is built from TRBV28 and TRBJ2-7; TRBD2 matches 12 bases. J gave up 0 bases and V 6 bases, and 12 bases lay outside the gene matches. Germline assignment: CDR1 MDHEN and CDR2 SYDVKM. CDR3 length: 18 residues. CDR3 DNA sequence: TGTGCCAGCAGGCCAGACCTCCTAGCGGGAGGGAGCTCCTACGAGCAGTACTTC. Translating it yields CASRPDLLAGGSSYEQYF.

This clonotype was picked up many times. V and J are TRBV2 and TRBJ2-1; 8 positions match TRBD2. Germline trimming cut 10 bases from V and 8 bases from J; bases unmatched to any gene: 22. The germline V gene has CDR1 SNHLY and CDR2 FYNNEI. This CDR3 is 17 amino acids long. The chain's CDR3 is CAKVTPPMSTGGHEQFF. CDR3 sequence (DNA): TGTGCCAAAGTGACACCCCCCATGTCGACGGGGGGGCATGAGCAGTTCTTC.

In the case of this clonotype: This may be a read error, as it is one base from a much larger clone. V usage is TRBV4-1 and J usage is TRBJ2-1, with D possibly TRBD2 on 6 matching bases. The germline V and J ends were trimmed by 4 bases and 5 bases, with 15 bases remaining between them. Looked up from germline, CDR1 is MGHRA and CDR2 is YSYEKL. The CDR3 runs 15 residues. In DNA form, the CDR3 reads TGCGCCAGCAGCCCAGAGATAGCGGTAAACAATGAGCAGTTCTTC. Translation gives CASSPEIAVNNEQFF.

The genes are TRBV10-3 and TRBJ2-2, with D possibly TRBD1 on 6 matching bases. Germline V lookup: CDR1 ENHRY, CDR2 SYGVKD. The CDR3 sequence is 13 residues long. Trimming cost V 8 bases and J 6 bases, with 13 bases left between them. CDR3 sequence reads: CAISQGEAGELFF. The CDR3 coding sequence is TGTGCCATCTCACAGGGTGAAGCCGGGGAGCTGTTTTTT.

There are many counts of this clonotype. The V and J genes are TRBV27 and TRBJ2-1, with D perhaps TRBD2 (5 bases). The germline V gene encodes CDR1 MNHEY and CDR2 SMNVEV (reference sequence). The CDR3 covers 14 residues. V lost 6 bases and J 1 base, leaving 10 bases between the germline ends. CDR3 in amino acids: CASRIAISYNEQFF. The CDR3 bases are TGTGCCAGCAGGATAGCGATTTCCTACAATGAGCAGTTCTTC.

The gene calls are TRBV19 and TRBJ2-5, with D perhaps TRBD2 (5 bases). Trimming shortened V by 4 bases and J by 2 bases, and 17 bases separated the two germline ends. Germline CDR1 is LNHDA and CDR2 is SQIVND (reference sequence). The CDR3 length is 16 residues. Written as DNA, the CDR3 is TGTGCCAGTAGTACCCCTTGGACTGGAGTGCAAGAGACCCAGTACTTC. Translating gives CASSTPWTGVQETQYF.

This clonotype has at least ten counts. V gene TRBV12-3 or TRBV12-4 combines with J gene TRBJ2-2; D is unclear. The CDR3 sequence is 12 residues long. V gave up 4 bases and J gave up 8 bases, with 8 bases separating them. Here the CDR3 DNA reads TGTGCCAGCAGTTACACTCTTGGGGAGCTGTTTTTT. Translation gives CASSYTLGELFF.

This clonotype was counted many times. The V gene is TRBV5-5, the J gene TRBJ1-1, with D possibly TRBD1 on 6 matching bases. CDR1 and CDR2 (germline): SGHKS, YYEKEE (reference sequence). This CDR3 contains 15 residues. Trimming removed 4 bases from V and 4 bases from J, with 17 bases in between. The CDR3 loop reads CASSPSRGLSTEAFF. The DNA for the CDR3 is TGTGCCAGCAGCCCCTCCAGGGGTTTGTCCACTGAAGCTTTCTTT.

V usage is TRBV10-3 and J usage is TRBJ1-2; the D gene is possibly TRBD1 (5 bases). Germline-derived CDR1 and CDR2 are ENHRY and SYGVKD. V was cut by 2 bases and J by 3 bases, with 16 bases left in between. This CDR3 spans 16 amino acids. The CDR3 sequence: CAISEPHRRRDYGYTF. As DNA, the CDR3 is TGTGCCATCAGTGAGCCGCACAGGAGGAGGGACTATGGCTACACCTTC.

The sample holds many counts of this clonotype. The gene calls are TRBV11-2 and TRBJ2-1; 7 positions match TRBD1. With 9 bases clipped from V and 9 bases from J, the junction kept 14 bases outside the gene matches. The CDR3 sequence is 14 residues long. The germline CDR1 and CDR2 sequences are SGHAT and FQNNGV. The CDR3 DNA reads TGTGCCAGTCAGCCCCGGACAGGCGGGCTTGAGCAGTTCTTC. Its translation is CASQPRTGGLEQFF.

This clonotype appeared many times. The CDR3 DNA is TGTGCCAGCAGTTTGGGAGGTCTCGAGACCCAGTACTTC. Translating gives CASSLGGLETQYF. The V and J genes are TRBV28 and TRBJ2-5; TRBD2 is a possible D gene (6 bases). Germline V gene data show CDR1 as MDHEN and CDR2 as SYDVKM. The ends were cut back, 3 bases at V and 5 bases at J, with 10 bases in the middle. The CDR3 runs 13 residues.